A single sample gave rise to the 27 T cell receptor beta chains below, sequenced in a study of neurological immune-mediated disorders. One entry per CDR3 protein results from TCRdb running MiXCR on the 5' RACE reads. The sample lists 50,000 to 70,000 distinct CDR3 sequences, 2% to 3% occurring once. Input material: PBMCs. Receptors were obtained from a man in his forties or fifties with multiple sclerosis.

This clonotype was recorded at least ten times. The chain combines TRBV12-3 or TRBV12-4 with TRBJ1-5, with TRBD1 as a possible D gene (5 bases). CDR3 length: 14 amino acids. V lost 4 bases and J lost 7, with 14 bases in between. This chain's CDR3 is CASSSRTSGQPQHF. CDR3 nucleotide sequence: TGTGCCAGCAGTTCCCGGACGTCAGGGCAGCCCCAGCATTTT.

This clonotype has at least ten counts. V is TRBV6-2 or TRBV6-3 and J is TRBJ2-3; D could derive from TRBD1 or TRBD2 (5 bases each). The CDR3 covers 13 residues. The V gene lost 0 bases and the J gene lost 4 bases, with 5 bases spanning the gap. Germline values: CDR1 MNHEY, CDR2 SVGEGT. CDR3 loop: CASSYSGADTQYF. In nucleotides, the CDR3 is TGTGCCAGCAGTTACTCGGGGGCAGATACGCAGTATTTT.

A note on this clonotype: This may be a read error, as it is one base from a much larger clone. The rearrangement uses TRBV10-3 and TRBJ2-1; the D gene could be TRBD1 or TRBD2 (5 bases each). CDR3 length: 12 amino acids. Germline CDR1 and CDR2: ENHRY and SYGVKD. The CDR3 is CAISTGGNAQFF. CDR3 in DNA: TGTGCCATCAGTACTGGGGGTAATGCGCAGTTCTTC.

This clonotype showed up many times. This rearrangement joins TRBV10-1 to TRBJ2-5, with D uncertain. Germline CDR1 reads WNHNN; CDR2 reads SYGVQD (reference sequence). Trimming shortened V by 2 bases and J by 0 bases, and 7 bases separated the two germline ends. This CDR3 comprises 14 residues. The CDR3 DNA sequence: TGCGCCAGCAGTGAGAACCCGTACCAAGAGACCCAGTACTTC. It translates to CASSENPYQETQYF.

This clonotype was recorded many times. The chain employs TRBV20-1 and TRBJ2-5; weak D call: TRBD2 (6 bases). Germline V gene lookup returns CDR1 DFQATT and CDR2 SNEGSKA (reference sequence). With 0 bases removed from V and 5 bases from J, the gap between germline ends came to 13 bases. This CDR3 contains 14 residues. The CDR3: CSARDGLAWETQYF. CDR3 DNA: TGCAGTGCTAGAGATGGGCTAGCGTGGGAGACCCAGTACTTC.

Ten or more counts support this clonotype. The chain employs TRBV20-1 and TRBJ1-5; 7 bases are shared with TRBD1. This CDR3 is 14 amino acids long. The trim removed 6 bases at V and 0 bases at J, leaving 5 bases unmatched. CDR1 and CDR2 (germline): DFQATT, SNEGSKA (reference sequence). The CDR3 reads CSARQGSSNQPQHF. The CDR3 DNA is TGCAGTGCAAGACAGGGCTCTAGCAATCAGCCCCAGCATTTT.

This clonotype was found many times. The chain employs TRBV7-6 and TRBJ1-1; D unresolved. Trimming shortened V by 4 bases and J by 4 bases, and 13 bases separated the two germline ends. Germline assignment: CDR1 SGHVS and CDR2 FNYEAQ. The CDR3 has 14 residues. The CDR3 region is CASSSSGSGTEAFF. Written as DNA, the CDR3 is TGTGCCAGCAGCTCATCCGGGTCAGGCACTGAAGCTTTCTTT.

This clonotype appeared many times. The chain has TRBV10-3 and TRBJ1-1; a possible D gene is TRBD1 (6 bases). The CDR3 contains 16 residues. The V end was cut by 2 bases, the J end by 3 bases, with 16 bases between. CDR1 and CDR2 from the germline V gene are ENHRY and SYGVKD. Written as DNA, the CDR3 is TGTGCCATCAGTGAGGCTTCAGGGAAGGGGGACACTGAAGCTTTCTTT. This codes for CAISEASGKGDTEAFF.

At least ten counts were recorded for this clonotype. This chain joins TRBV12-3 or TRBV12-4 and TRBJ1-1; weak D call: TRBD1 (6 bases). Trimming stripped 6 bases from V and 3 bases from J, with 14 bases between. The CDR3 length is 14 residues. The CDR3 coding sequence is TGTGCCAGCAGACCGACAGGTGAGGACACTGAAGCTTTCTTT. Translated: CASRPTGEDTEAFF.

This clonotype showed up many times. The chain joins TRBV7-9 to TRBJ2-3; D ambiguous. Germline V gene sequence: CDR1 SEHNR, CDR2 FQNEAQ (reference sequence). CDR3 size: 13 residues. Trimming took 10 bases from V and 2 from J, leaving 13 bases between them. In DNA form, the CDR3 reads TGTGCCACGCGGTCGATGTACACAGATACGCAGTATTTT. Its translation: CATRSMYTDTQYF.

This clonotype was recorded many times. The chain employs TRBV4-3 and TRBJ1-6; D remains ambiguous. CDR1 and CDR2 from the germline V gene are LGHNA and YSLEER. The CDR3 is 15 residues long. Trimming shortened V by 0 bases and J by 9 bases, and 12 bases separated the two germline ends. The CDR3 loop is CASSQENHGLSPLHF. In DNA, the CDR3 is TGCGCCAGCAGCCAAGAGAATCACGGGCTTTCACCCCTCCACTTT.

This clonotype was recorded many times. CDR3 amino acids: CAWNRETNTQYF. The CDR3 nucleotides read TGTGCCTGGAACCGGGAGACGAATACGCAGTATTTT. The rearrangement joins TRBV30 to TRBJ2-3; D is possibly TRBD2 (6 bases). Trimming pared 4 bases from V and 7 bases from J, leaving 12 bases between. This CDR3 region has 12 residues. In germline, CDR1 is GTSNPN, CDR2 SVGIG (reference sequence).

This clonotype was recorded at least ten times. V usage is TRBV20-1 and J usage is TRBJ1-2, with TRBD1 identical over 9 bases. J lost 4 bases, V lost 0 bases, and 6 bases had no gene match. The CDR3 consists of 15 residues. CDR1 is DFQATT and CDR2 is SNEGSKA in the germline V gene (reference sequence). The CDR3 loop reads CSARDGDRVAYGYTF. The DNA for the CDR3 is TGCAGTGCTAGAGATGGGGACAGGGTGGCCTATGGCTACACCTTC.

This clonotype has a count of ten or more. CDR3 in DNA: TGCAGCGTTGAGACAGGGGCCGCGTCGGTTCGGTTCTTC. Translating it yields CSVETGAASVRFF. V usage is TRBV29-1 and J usage is TRBJ2-1, with TRBD1 matching 8 bases. The ends lost 3 bases at V and 15 bases at J; junction bases unmatched: 13. This CDR3 contains 13 residues. The germline V gene has CDR1 SQVTM and CDR2 ANQGSEA.

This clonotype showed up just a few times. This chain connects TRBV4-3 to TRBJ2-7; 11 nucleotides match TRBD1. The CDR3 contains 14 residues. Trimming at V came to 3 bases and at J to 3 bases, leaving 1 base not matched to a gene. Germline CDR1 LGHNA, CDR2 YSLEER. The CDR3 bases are TGCGCCAGCAGCCAGGACAGGGGGCTCTACGAGCAGTACTTC. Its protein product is CASSQDRGLYEQYF.

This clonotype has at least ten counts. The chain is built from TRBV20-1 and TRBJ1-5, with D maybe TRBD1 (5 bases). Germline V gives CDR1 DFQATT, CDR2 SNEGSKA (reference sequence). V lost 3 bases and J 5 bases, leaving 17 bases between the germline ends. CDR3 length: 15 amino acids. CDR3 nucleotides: TGCAGTGCTAGCCCCCCGGGGGGGGGAGATCAGCCCCAGCATTTT. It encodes CSASPPGGGDQPQHF.

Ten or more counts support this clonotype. In DNA form, the CDR3 reads TGTGCCAGCAGCACAGGGGTAGCCAAAAACATTCAGTACTTC. It specifies CASSTGVAKNIQYF. V is TRBV7-2 and J is TRBJ2-4, with 7 bases matching TRBD1. The ends lost 5 bases at V and 0 bases at J; junction bases unmatched: 1. The CDR3 is 14 residues long. Germline CDR1 and CDR2: SGHTA and FQGNSA.

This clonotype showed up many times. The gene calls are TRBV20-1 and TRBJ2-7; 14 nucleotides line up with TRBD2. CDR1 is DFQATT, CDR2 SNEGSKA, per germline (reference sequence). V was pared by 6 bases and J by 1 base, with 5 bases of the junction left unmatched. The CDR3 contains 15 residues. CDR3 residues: CSAPWTSGGSYEQYF. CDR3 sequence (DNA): TGCAGTGCCCCGTGGACTAGCGGGGGGTCCTACGAGCAGTACTTC.

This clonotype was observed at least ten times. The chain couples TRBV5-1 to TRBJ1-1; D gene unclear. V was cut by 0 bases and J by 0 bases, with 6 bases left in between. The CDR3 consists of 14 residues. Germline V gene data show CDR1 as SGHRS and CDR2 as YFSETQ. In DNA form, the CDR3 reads TGCGCCAGCAGCTTGGACCTAATGAACACTGAAGCTTTCTTT. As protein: CASSLDLMNTEAFF.

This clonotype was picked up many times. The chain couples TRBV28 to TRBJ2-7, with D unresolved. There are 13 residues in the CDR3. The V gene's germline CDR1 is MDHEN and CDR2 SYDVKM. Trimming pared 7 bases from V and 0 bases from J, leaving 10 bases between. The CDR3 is CASTLSSSYEQYF. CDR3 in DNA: TGTGCCAGCACCCTGAGCTCCTCCTACGAGCAGTACTTC.

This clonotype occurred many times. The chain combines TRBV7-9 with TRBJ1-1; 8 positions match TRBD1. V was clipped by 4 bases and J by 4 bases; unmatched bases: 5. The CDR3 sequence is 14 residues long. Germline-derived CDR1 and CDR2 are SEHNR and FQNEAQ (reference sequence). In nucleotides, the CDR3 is TGTGCCAGCAGCTCCGACAGGGGCTTCACTGAAGCTTTCTTT. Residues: CASSSDRGFTEAFF.

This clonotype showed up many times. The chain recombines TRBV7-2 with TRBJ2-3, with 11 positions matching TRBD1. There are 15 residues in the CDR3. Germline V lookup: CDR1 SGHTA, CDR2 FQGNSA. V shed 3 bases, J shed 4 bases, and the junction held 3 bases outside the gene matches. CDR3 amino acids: CASSFRTGGPDTQYF. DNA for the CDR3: TGTGCCAGCAGCTTTAGGACAGGGGGCCCAGATACGCAGTATTTT.

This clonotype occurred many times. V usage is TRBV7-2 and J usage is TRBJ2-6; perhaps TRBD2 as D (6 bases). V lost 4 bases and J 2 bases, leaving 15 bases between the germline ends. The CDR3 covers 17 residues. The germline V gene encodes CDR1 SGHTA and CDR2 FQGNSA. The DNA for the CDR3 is TGTGCCAGCAGCTACTACTCTGGGGGGACTGGGGCCAACGTCCTGACTTTC. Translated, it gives CASSYYSGGTGANVLTF. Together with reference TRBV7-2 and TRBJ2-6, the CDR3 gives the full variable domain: GAGVSQSPSNKVTEKGKDVELRCDPISGHTALYWYRQSLGQGLEFLIYFQGNSAPDKSGLPSDRFSAERTGGSVSTLTIQRTQQEDSAVYLCASSYYSGGTGANVLTFGAGSRLTVL.

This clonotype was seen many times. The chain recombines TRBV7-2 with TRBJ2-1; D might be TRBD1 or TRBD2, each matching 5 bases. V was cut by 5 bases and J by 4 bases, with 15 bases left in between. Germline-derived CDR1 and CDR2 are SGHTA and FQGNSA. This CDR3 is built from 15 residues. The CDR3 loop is CASSPDRGTYNEQFF. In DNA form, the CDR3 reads TGTGCCAGCAGCCCTGACCGGGGCACGTACAATGAGCAGTTCTTC.

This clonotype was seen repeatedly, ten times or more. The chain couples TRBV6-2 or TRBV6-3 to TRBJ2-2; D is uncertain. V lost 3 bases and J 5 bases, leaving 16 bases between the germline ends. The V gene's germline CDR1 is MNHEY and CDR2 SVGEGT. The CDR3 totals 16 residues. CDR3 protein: CASSYGIVAVTGELFF. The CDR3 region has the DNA TGTGCCAGCAGTTATGGTATTGTGGCGGTTACCGGGGAGCTGTTTTTT.

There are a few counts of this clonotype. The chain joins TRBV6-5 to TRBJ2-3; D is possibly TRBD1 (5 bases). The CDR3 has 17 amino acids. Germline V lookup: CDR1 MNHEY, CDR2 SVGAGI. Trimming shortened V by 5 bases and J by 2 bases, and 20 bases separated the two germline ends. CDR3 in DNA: TGTGCCAGCAGTCAAATGCAAATGGGGCTGCACACAGATACGCAGTATTTT. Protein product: CASSQMQMGLHTDTQYF.

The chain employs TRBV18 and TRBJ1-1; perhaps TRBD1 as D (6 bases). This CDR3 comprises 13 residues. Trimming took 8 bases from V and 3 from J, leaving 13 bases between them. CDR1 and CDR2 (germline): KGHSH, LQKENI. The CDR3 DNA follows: TGTGCCAGCCAGGGGCTCTTGGACACTGAAGCTTTCTTT. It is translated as CASQGLLDTEAFF.